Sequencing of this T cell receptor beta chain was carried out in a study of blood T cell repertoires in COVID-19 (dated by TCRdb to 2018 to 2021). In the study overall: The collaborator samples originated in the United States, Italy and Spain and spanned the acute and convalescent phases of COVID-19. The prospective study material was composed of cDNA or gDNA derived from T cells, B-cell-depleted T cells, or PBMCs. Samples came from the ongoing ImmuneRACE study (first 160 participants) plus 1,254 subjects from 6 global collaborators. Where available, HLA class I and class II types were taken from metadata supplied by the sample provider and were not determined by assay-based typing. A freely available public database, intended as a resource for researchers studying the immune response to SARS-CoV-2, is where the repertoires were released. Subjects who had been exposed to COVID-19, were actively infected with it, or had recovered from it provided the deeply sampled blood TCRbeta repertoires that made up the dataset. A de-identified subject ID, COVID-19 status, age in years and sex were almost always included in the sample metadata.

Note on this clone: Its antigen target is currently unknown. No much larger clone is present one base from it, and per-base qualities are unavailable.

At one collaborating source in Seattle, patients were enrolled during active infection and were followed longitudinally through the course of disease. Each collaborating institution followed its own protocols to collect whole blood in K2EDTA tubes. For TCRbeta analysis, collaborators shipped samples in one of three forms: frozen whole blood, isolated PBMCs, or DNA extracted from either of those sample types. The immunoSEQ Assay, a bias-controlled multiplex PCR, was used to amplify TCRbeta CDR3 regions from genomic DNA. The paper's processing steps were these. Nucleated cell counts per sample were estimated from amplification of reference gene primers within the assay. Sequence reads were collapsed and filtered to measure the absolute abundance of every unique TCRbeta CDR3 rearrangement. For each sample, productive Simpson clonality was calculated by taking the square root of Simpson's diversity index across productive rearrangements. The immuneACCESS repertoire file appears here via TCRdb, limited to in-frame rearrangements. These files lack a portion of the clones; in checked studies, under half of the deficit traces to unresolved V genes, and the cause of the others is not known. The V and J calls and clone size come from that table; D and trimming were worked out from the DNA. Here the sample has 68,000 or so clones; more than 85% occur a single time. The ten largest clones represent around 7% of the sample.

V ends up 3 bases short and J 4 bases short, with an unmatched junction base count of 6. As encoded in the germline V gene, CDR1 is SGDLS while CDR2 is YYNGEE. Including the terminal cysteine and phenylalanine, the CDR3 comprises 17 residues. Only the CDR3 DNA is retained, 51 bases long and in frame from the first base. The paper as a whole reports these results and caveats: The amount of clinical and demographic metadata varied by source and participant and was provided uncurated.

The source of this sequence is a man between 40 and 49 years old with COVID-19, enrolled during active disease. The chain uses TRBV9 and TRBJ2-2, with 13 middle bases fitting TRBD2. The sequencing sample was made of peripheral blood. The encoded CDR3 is CASSATSGGYSTGELFF. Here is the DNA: TGTGCCAGCAGCGCGACTAGCGGGGGGTATAGCACCGGGGAGCTGTTTTTT.